Listed below are T cell receptor beta chains from one sample, sequenced in a study of blood T cell repertoires in COVID-19. Profiling relied on immunoSEQ multiplex PCR, and the TCRdb table lists in-frame clones only, not all of them. The sample consists of about 190,000 clones, approximately 80% of them appearing once. The material sequenced was peripheral blood. These TCRs come from a man aged 45 to 65 who had recovered from COVID-19. Each CDR3 is given with its conserved first and last residue. Size values are once, few and many counts, or a class for expanded clones, and some rows have none.

v_call	clone_size	cdr3_aa
TRBV7-3	.	CASSLTGGYEQYF
TRBV5-4	.	CASSSTRGLNYGYTF
TRBV7-6	.	CASSLRAPGANVLTF
TRBV27	.	CASSLMGRSTDTQYF
TRBV19	few	CASSMGTVGGEQYF
TRBV28	.	CASSGLGNYEQYF
TRBV10-3	.	CAISPDSANEDGYTF
TRBV5-1	once	CASRPPAGTPHEQYF
TRBV6-5	.	CASRPRGAKPQHF
TRBV14	few	CASSQEAGNTEAFF
TRBV6-5	.	CASNEGGGIGSPLHF
TRBV6-5	.	CASRTTGLREQYF
TRBV15	.	CATSRPLDRDNEQFF
TRBV24-1	.	CATSDFRESYEQYF
TRBV28	.	CASSLGGQGFYYEQYF
TRBV10-2	.	CASGTGPRAGNTIYF
TRBV3-1/TRBV3-2	.	CASSSGGEYTDTQYF
TRBV29-1	.	CSAIGQANYGYTF